Shown below are 3 T cell receptor beta chains from a single sample sequenced in a study of naive and memory T cell subsets. Both TRBC1 and TRBC2 were covered by a beta constant-region primer of two equimolar oligonucleotides. Ligated cDNA was amplified by four rounds of PCR with nested alpha and beta constant-region primers and SP2. TCRdb recomputed calls from the UMI-ligation and nested PCR reads with MiXCR, one row per CDR3 protein. The sample lists around 130,000 distinct CDR3 sequences; 36% were seen once. Sequencing was carried out using central memory CD4+ T cells from blood. Source of these receptors: a human donor in good health.

V is TRBV30 and J is TRBJ2-1; 11 nucleotides match TRBD2. V lost 1 base to trimming and J lost 1 base; unmatched junction nucleotides: 18. The germline gives CDR1 GTSNPN, CDR2 SVGIG (reference sequence). The CDR3 runs to 21 residues. The CDR3 DNA reads as TGTGCCTGGAGTGCCCCCCAGTGGCGGACTAGCGGGTCAAGTTCCTACAATGAGCAGTTCTTC. Translating it yields CAWSAPQWRTSGSSSYNEQFF.

This clonotype occurred once. This clone may be a read error of a much larger clone one base away. The chain uses TRBV29-1 and TRBJ1-1; D might be TRBD1 (5 bases). The CDR3 loop spans 13 amino acids. CDR1 SQVTM and CDR2 ANQGSEA come from the germline V gene. CDR3 sequence reads: CNVRGLGWTEAFF. The DNA of the CDR3 is TGCAACGTTCGGGGACTTGGGTGGACTGAAGCTTTCTTT.

The gene calls are TRBV6-5 and TRBJ2-5; 8 positions agree with TRBD2. V dropped 0 bases and J dropped 5; count of bases not matched to a gene: 14. This CDR3 comprises 18 residues. Germline CDR1 and CDR2: MNHEY and SVGAGI. CDR3 sequence reads: CASSYSRVGLGLSETQYF. The DNA for the CDR3 is TGTGCCAGCAGTTACTCGAGAGTGGGACTAGGATTGTCGGAGACCCAGTACTTC.